In this sample, the clone carrying this TCR beta chain turned up a few times. The antigen is unknown. Genes and germline are mouse. The read halts 4 residues ahead of the CDR3 end, with the missing end drawn from the germline J gene. RNA, once extracted, was reverse transcribed into cDNA for use as the sequencing template. The assay was immunoSEQ multiplex PCR, and TCRdb's table has in-frame clones only and misses some. Recorded here are over 250,000 clones, none singletons. A sort of pooled cutaneous lymph node cells used CD4, CD8alpha, NKG2D, NKG2ACE and other stains. This specimen belongs to a study of CD8+ T cells in alopecia areata. On the study more broadly: Grafts of skin from C3H/HeJ donors aged about 6-12 months with spontaneous alopecia went to female C3H/HeJ mice aged 7-10 weeks. Study results and caveats: Shared TCR sequences were less clear between patients than in mice, possibly partly from HLA diversity. Elevated clonality characterized lesional scalp relative to normal scalp, particularly in alopecia totalis/universalis.

V gave up 2 bases and J gave up 3 bases, with 10 bases separating them. Germline CDR1 is FNHDT and CDR2 is SITEND (reference sequence). CDR3 length equals 14 residues. The V call is TRBV19, the J call TRBJ2-3; no clear D gene. This clonotype originated in a C3H/HeJ mouse with alopecia areata. The mouse strain carries the MHC haplotype H2-k. Sequencing was done on a sample of CD4+ T cells sorted from a lymph node. The CDR3 DNA, read in part, is TGTGCCAGCAGTATGAATTTGGTCGCAGAA. The encoded protein is CASSMNLVAE. The entire CDR3 sequence reads CASSMNLVAETLYF.